The source of this T cell receptor (beta chain) is a study of OX40 agonist ivuxolimab in advanced cancers. Study conclusions and caveats: Which antigen the expanded peripheral T cells recognized is unknown.

Assay used: immunoSEQ multiplex PCR; TCRdb lists only in-frame clones, some missing. Among over 45,000 clones listed, around 90% were seen once. In germline, CDR1 is MNHNS, CDR2 SASEGT. This CDR3 is built from 13 residues. The ends were cut back, 1 base at V and 5 bases at J, with 6 bases in the middle. In regard to this clone: The antigen is not known.

Sequenced here: CD4+ or CD8+ T cells sorted from blood, sampled in a trial of the OX40 agonist ivuxolimab. The chain has TRBV6-1 and TRBJ1-3, with D uncertain. This clonotype originated in an adult with an advanced solid tumor such as melanoma, head and neck, liver or kidney cancer. CDR3 coding DNA: TGTGCCAGCAGTGAAGACAGTAGAAACACCATATATTTT. Protein product: CASSEDSRNTIYF.